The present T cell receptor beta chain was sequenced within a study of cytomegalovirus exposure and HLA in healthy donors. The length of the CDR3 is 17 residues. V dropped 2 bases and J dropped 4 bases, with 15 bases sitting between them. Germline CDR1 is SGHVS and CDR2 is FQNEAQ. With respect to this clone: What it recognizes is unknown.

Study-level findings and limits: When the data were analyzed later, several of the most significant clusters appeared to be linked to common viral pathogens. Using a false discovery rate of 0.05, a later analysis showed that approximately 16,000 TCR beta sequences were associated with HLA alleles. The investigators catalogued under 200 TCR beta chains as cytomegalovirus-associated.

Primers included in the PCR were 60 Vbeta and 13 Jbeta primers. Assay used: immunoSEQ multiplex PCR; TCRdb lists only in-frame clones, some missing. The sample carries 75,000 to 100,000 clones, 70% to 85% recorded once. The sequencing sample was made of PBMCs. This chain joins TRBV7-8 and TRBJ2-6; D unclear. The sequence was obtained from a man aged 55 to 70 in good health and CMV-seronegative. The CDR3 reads CASSLNPLPAGANVLTF. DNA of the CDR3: TGTGCCAGCAGCTTAAACCCTCTCCCAGCGGGGGCCAACGTCCTGACTTTC.